Sequencing of this TCR beta chain was carried out in a study of identical twins. Study-level points and caveats: While abundant cord blood beta clonotypes carried fewer insertions, memory repertoires showed no such pattern.

A single record per CDR3 protein comes from TCRdb applying MiXCR to the 5' RACE reads. Of roughly 1.6 million distinct CDR3 sequences in the sample, under 35% were seen once. There are 14 residues in the CDR3. The germline V gene has CDR1 ENHRY and CDR2 SYGVKD. As regards this clonotype: Its antigen is currently unknown.

All donors comprised healthy Caucasians. The chain is built from TRBV10-3 and TRBJ2-5, with 7 bases fitting TRBD1. The DNA matches TRBJ2-7 better at its end, which makes the J call doubtful. This TCR came from a newborn girl in good health. The specimen sequenced was cord blood. CDR3 protein: CAIKGADNPYEQYF. The DNA of the CDR3 is TGTGCCATAAAGGGGGCCGACAATCCCTACGAGCAGTACTTC.